These 20 T cell receptor beta chains originate from one sample sequenced in a study of blood T cells in healthy people across ages. For the second PCR, which ran for roughly 7 to 11 cycles, a sample-barcoded 5' primer and a J-beta primer mix were used. TCRdb ran MiXCR on the 5' RACE reads and lists one entry per CDR3 protein. The sample contains some 1.8 million distinct CDR3 sequences, roughly 43% of which appear only once. Sequenced input: blood. The receptors come from a human donor in good health.

This clonotype was counted a few times. This chain links TRBV20-1 with TRBJ2-1, with 8 nucleotides matching TRBD2. The CDR3 is 16 amino acids. The J segment lost 2 bases and the V segment lost 1 base, leaving 7 bases of the junction unmatched. Germline V gene lookup returns CDR1 DFQATT and CDR2 SNEGSKA (reference sequence). In DNA, the CDR3 is TGCAGTGCTAGAGTCGCCGGGGGGGGCCCCTACAATGAGCAGTTCTTC. Translating it yields CSARVAGGGPYNEQFF.

This chain uses TRBV15 with TRBJ2-3; a weak D match, TRBD1 (5 bases). This CDR3 comprises 15 residues. V was cut by 2 bases and J by 4 bases, with 13 bases left in between. Germline V gives CDR1 LNHNV, CDR2 YYDKDF (reference sequence). Written as DNA, the CDR3 is TGTGCCACCAGCAGATCCTTGGGGCACCCAGATACGCAGTATTTT. Translated, it gives CATSRSLGHPDTQYF.

The rearrangement joins TRBV6-1 to TRBJ2-7, with 14 nucleotides matching TRBD2. Near its end, the DNA agrees better with TRBJ2-5, so the J call may be wrong. The CDR3 totals 17 residues. The V gene's germline CDR1 is MNHNS and CDR2 SASEGT. Here the CDR3 DNA reads TGTGCCAGCAGTCCGGGACTAGCGGGGGCGATCCAAGAGACCCAGTACTTC. Its protein is CASSPGLAGAIQETQYF.

The chain employs TRBV20-1 and TRBJ2-1, with 10 bases aligning to TRBD1. The V gene end was trimmed by 4 bases and the J gene end by 3 bases; junction bases not matched to a gene: 6. CDR1 and CDR2 (germline): DFQATT, SNEGSKA (reference sequence). The CDR3 spans 15 residues. The CDR3 sequence: CSAIDRGRYYNEQFF. In nucleotides, the CDR3 is TGCAGTGCTATAGACAGGGGGCGCTACTACAATGAGCAGTTCTTC.

The genes are TRBV4-3 and TRBJ2-3; D may be TRBD2 (7 bases). CDR1 is LGHNA, CDR2 YSLEER, per germline. This CDR3 contains 15 residues. The V end was cut by 4 bases, the J end by 6 bases, with 17 bases between. CDR3 sequence: CASSLNPGGIDTQYF. The CDR3 nucleotides read TGCGCCAGCAGCCTCAATCCGGGGGGCATCGATACGCAGTATTTT.

V usage is TRBV6-6 and J usage is TRBJ2-5; D ambiguous. Germline CDR1 is MNHNY and CDR2 is SVGAGI (reference sequence). CDR3 length: 15 amino acids. V lost 2 bases and J lost 4, with 14 bases in between. CDR3 in DNA: TGTGCCAGCAGTTACGGGCGTAGTCAAGGAGAGACCCAGTACTTC. Protein product: CASSYGRSQGETQYF.

This clonotype was recorded once. This chain connects TRBV4-2 to TRBJ1-5, with D unclear. The V and J ends lost 3 bases and 6 bases respectively, with 6 bases between them. This CDR3 has 12 residues. Germline loops: CDR1 LGHNA, CDR2 YNFKEQ. CDR3: CASSHEGQPQHF. The CDR3 DNA reads as TGTGCCAGCAGCCATGAAGGTCAGCCCCAGCATTTT.

The sample holds a few counts of this clonotype. CDR3 loop: CASSQVGNIYGYTF. The CDR3 DNA reads TGCGCCAGCAGCCAAGTCGGAAACATTTATGGCTACACCTTC. This chain links TRBV4-1 with TRBJ1-2; D remains unclear. The CDR3 sequence is 14 residues long. Germline values: CDR1 MGHRA, CDR2 YSYEKL. V lost 1 base and J 5 bases, leaving 11 bases between the germline ends.

The chain has TRBV5-1 and TRBJ2-5; perhaps TRBD1 as D (6 bases). Between the trimmed V and J ends, which lost 1 base and 1 base, there was a span of 11 bases. CDR1 SGHRS and CDR2 YFSETQ come from the germline V gene. The CDR3 is made up of 15 amino acids. CDR3 sequence reads: CASSLPGHLQETQYF. CDR3 nucleotide sequence: TGCGCCAGCAGCTTGCCGGGACACCTCCAAGAGACCCAGTACTTC.

The chain couples TRBV11-2 to TRBJ2-3; 7 nucleotides line up with TRBD1. V lost 6 bases, J lost 0 bases, and 15 bases stayed unmatched. CDR3 length: 18 amino acids. The germline gives CDR1 SGHAT, CDR2 FQNNGV. CDR3 amino acids: CASSSGTAPLRSTDTQYF. The CDR3 DNA is TGTGCCAGCAGTTCCGGGACAGCTCCTCTCCGTAGCACAGATACGCAGTATTTT.

The CDR3 here is CASSPRGGTGWNGYTF. The CDR3 DNA reads TGTGCCAGCAGCCCCAGAGGAGGGACAGGGTGGAATGGCTACACCTTC. The chain employs TRBV7-3 and TRBJ1-2, with 9 bases lining up with TRBD1. V lost 5 bases and J lost 6; bases outside the gene matches: 13. The CDR3 covers 16 residues. Germline V gene data show CDR1 as SGHTA and CDR2 as FQGTGA.

This clonotype came up a few times. The genes are TRBV7-2 and TRBJ1-4, with D possibly TRBD1 on 5 matching bases. This CDR3 is built from 14 residues. Germline V gene data show CDR1 as SGHTA and CDR2 as FQGNSA. V lost 6 bases and J 8 bases, leaving 16 bases between the germline ends. The CDR3 loop is CASSRIGAVEKLFF. In DNA form, the CDR3 reads TGTGCCAGCAGTCGCATTGGGGCAGTCGAAAAACTGTTTTTT. The full variable domain, its missing parts supplied by reference TRBV7-2 and TRBJ1-4, is GAGVSQSPSNKVTEKGKDVELRCDPISGHTALYWYRQSLGQGLEFLIYFQGNSAPDKSGLPSDRFSAERTGGSVSTLTIQRTQQEDSAVYLCASSRIGAVEKLFFGSGTQLSVL.

The chain couples TRBV5-1 to TRBJ2-3; D not certain. The V and J ends lost 4 bases and 1 base respectively, with 10 bases between them. Germline V lookup: CDR1 SGHRS, CDR2 YFSETQ. The CDR3 is made up of 14 amino acids. CDR3 nucleotides: TGCGCCAGCAGCCCCTCCCCCGGCACAGATACGCAGTATTTT. It is translated as CASSPSPGTDTQYF.

In this sample, this clonotype turned up a few times. The chain employs TRBV6-2 or TRBV6-3 and TRBJ1-6, with D hard to call. The V gene's germline CDR1 is MNHEY and CDR2 SVGEGT. Trimming took off 4 bases at V and 15 bases at J, with 13 bases between the two ends. The CDR3 runs 12 residues. The CDR3 DNA reads TGTGCCAGCAGTTTGGTGGGTGCAAACCTCCACTTT. Translated: CASSLVGANLHF.

This chain connects TRBV20-1 to TRBJ2-7, with a weak D call TRBD1 (7 bases). Germline assignment: CDR1 DFQATT and CDR2 SNEGSKA (reference sequence). There are 12 residues in the CDR3. Trimming left V 1 base short and J 5 bases short, with 9 bases between. The CDR3 DNA reads TGCAGTGCTAGAGTCAGGGGGGACGAGCAGTACTTC. As protein: CSARVRGDEQYF.

CDR3 coding DNA: TGTGCCAGCAGTCCAGCCGGACAGAGTTTTTACTACGAGCAGTACTTC. Its protein is CASSPAGQSFYYEQYF. The chain recombines TRBV28 with TRBJ2-7; possibly TRBD1 for D (6 bases). Germline-derived CDR1 and CDR2 are MDHEN and SYDVKM. CDR3 length equals 16 residues. The V end was cut by 5 bases, the J end by 3 bases, with 20 bases between.

The J gene is TRBJ1-1, the V gene TRBV4-3; D is unresolved. Germline CDR1 LGHNA, CDR2 YSLEER. V was clipped by 0 bases and J by 1 base, with 9 bases between them. The CDR3 is 15 amino acids. CDR3 protein: CASSQEGVENTEAFF. CDR3 coding DNA: TGCGCCAGCAGCCAAGAAGGAGTGGAGAACACTGAAGCTTTCTTT.

V and J are TRBV6-6 and TRBJ2-1; 8 positions match TRBD1. The V and J ends lost 6 bases and 6 bases, in that order; junction bases with no gene match: 7. CDR3 size: 14 residues. Germline V gives CDR1 MNHNY, CDR2 SVGAGI (reference sequence). The CDR3 sequence: CASRDRAVVNEQFF. Here the CDR3 DNA reads TGTGCCAGCAGGGACAGGGCTGTTGTCAATGAGCAGTTCTTC.

This clonotype was found many times. V and J are TRBV5-6 and TRBJ2-3; TRBD2 might be the D (6 bases). This CDR3 has 12 residues. Germline CDR1 is SGHDT and CDR2 is YYEEEE. The germline V and J ends were trimmed by 7 bases and 3 bases, with 9 bases remaining between them. CDR3 DNA sequence: TGTGCCAGCTCGGAGGGGACAGATACGCAGTATTTT. This gives the protein CASSEGTDTQYF.

The chain has TRBV6-5 and TRBJ2-7; no definite D call. This CDR3 contains 16 residues. V was shortened by 6 bases and J by 3 bases, with 21 bases between the two germline ends. Germline-derived CDR1 and CDR2 are MNHEY and SVGAGI. As DNA, the CDR3 is TGTGCCAGCAGCACCCTCGGAATAAATCCCATCTACGAGCAGTACTTC. Its protein product is CASSTLGINPIYEQYF.